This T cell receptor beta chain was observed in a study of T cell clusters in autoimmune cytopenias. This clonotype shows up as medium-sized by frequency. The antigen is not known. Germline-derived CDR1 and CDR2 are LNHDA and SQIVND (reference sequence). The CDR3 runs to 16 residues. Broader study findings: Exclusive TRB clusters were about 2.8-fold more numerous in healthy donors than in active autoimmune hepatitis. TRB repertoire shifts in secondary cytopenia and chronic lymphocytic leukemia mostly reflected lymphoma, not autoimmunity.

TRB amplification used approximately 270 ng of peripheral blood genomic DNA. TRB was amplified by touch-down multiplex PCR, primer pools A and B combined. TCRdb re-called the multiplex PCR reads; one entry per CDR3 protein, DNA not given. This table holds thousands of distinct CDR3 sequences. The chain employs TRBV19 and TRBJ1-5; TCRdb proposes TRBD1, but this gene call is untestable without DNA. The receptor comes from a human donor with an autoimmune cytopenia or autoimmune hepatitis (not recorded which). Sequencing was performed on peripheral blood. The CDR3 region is CASSMDRDRVFQPQHF.